This T cell receptor (beta chain) appears in the sequencing data of a study of T cells after yellow fever vaccination. Details on this clonotype: Its antigen is still unknown.

TCRdb re-derived calls from the 5' RACE reads in MiXCR, one entry per CDR3 protein. The data contain roughly 340,000 distinct CDR3 sequences, 7.5% to 9% of them seen just once; the ten biggest clones take up 15% to 20%. Findings and caveats of the study: Although most clonotypes did not, a small share appeared in both CD4 and CD8 compartments.

CDR1 and CDR2 from the germline V gene are DFQATT and SNEGSKA (reference sequence). This CDR3 region has 12 residues. Deletions cut 6 bases from V and 6 bases from J, with 11 bases between. J is TRBJ1-4 and V is TRBV20-1, with D possibly matching TRBD1 (5 bases). The TCR comes from a man aged 18 to 29 who received the YFV17D yellow fever vaccine. The specimen comprised PBMCs, sampled on the day of the first yellow fever vaccination. CDR3 in amino acids: CSAEGWDEKLFF. CDR3 in DNA: TGCAGTGCCGAGGGGTGGGATGAAAAACTGTTTTTT.